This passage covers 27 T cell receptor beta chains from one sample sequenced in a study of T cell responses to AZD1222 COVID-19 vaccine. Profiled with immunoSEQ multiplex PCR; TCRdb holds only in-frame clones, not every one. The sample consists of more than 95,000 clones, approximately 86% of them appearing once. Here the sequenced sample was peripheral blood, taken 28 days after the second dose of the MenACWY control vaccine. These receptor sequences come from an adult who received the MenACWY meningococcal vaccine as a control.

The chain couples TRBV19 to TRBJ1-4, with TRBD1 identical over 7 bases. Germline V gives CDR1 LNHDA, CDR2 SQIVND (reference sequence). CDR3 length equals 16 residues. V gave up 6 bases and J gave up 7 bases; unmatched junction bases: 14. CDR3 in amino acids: CASSLPGGGRGEKLFF. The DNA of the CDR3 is TGTGCCAGTAGCCTACCAGGGGGGGGCCGGGGTGAAAAACTGTTTTTT.

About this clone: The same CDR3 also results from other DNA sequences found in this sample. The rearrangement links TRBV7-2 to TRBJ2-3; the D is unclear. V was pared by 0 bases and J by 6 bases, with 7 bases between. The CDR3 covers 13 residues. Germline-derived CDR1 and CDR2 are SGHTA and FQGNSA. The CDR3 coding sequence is TGTGCCAGCAGCTTAGCGCAAGGGGATACGCAGTATTTT. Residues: CASSLAQGDTQYF.

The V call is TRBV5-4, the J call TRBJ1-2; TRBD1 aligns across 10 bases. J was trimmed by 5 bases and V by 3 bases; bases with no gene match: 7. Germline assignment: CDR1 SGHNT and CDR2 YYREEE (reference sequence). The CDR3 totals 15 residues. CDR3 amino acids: CASSSGTGEEYGYTF. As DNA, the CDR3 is TGTGCCAGCAGCTCCGGGACAGGGGAGGAATATGGCTACACCTTC.

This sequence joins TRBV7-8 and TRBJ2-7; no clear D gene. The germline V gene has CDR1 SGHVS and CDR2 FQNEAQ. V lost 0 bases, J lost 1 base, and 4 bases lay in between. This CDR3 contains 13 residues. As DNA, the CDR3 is TGTGCCAGCAGCTTAGCTTTGTCCTACGAGCAGTACTTC. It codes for CASSLALSYEQYF.

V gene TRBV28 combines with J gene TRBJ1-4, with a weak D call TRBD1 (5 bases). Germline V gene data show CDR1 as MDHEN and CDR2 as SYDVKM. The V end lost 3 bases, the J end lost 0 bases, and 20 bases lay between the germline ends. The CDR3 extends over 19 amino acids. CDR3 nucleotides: TGTGCCAGCAGTTTCGGACTCATTGACAGCCTATCAACTAATGAAAAACTGTTTTTT. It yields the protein CASSFGLIDSLSTNEKLFF.

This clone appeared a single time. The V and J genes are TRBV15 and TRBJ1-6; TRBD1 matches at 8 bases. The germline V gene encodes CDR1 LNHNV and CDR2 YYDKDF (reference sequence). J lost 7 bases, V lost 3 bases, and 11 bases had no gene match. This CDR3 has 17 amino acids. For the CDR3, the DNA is TGTGCCACCAGCAGTTCTGGACAGGGCCAGGGAAATTCACCCCTCCACTTT. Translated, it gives CATSSSGQGQGNSPLHF.

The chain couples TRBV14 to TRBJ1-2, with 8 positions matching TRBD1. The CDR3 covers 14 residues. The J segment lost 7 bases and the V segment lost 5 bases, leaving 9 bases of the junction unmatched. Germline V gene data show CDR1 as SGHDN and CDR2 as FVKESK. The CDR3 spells CASSKAQGASGYTF. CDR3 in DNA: TGTGCCAGCAGCAAGGCGCAGGGGGCAAGTGGCTACACCTTC. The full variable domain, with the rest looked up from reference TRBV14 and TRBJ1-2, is EAGVTQFPSHSVIEKGQTVTLRCDPISGHDNLYWYRRVMGKEIKFLLHFVKESKQDESGMPNNRFLAERTGGTYSTLKVQPAELEDSGVYFCASSKAQGASGYTFGSGTRLTVV.

CDR3 residues: CASSSGTASGEKLFF. CDR3 bases: TGTGCCAGCAGCTCAGGGACCGCCTCGGGTGAAAAACTGTTTTTT. The chain joins TRBV7-9 to TRBJ1-4, with a weak D call TRBD1 (5 bases). The V end was cut by 4 bases, the J end by 7 bases, with 16 bases between. There are 15 residues in the CDR3. Per germline, CDR1 SEHNR and CDR2 FQNEAQ (reference sequence).

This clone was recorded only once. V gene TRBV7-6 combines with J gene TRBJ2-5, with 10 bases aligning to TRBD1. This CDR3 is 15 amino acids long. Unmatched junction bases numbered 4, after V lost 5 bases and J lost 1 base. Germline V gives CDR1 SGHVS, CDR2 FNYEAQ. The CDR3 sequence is CASSVRQGAQETQYF. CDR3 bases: TGTGCCAGCAGCGTGAGACAGGGGGCCCAAGAGACCCAGTACTTC.

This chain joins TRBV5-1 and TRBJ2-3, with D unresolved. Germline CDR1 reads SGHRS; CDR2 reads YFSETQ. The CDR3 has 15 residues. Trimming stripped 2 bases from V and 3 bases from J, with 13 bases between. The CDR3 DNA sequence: TGCGCCAGCAGCTTCAGTGACCCCCCGACAGATACGCAGTATTTT. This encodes CASSFSDPPTDTQYF.

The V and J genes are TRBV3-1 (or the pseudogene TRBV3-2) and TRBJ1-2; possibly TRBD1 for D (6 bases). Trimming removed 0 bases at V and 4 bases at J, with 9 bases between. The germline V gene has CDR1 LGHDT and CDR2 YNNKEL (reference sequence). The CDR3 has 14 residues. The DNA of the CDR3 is TGTGCCAGCAGCCAAGATGCAGGGGTCTATGGCTACACCTTC. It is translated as CASSQDAGVYGYTF.

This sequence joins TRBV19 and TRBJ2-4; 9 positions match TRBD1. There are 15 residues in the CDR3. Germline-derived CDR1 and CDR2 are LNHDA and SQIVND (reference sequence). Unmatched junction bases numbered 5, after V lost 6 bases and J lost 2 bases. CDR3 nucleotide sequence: TGTGCCAGTAGCCGACAGGGGGGGTCCAAAAACATTCAGTACTTC. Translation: CASSRQGGSKNIQYF.

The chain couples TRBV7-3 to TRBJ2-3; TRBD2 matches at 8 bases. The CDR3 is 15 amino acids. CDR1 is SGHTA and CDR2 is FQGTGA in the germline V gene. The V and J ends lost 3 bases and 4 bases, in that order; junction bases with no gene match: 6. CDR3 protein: CASSLMRGVADTQYF. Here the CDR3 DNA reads TGTGCCAGCAGCTTGATGCGGGGGGTGGCAGATACGCAGTATTTT. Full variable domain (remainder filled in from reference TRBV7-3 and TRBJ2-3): GAGVSQTPSNKVTEKGKYVELRCDPISGHTALYWYRQSLGQGPEFLIYFQGTGAADDSGLPNDRFFAVRPEGSVSTLKIQRTERGDSAVYLCASSLMRGVADTQYFGPGTRLTVL.

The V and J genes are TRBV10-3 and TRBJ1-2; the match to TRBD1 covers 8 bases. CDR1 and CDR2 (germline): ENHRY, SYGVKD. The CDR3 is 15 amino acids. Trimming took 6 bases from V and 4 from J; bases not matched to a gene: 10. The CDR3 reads CAIRRTGKSSYGYTF. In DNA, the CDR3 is TGTGCCATCAGGAGGACAGGGAAGTCGTCCTATGGCTACACCTTC.

CDR3 nucleotide sequence: TGTGCCAGCAAGGTCGGAGGGATAAAGAATTCACCCCTCCACTTT. Translating it yields CASKVGGIKNSPLHF. The chain recombines TRBV2 with TRBJ1-6, with D uncertain. The CDR3 sequence is 15 residues long. Germline V lookup: CDR1 SNHLY, CDR2 FYNNEI. V lost 7 bases, J lost 7 bases, and 17 bases lay in between. Full variable domain (rest looked up from reference TRBV2 and TRBJ1-6): EPEVTQTPSHQVTQMGQEVILRCVPISNHLYFYWYRQILGQKVEFLVSFYNNEISEKSEIFDDQFSVERPDGSNFTLKIRSTKLEDSAMYFCASKVGGIKNSPLHFGNGTRLTVT.

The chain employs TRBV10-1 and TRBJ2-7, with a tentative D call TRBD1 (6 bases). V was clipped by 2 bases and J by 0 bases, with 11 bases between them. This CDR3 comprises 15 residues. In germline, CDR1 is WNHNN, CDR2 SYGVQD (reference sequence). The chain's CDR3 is CASSEGGPGSYEQYF. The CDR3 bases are TGCGCCAGCAGTGAGGGGGGCCCGGGCTCCTACGAGCAGTACTTC.

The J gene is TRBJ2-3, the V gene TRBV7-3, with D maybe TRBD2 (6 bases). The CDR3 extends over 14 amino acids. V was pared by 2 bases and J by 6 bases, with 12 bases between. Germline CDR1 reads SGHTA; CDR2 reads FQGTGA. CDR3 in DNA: TGTGCCAGCAGCTTAGGGGCTAGCGTGGATACGCAGTATTTT. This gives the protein CASSLGASVDTQYF. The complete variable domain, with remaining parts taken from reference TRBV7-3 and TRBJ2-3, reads GAGVSQTPSNKVTEKGKYVELRCDPISGHTALYWYRQSLGQGPEFLIYFQGTGAADDSGLPNDRFFAVRPEGSVSTLKIQRTERGDSAVYLCASSLGASVDTQYFGPGTRLTVL.

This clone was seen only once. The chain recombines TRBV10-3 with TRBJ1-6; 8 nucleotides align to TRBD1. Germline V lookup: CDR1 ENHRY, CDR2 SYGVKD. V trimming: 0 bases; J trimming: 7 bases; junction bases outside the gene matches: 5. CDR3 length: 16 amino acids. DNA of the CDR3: TGTGCCATCAGTGAGTCACAGGGGGGTTCGAATTCACCCCTCCACTTT. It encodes CAISESQGGSNSPLHF.

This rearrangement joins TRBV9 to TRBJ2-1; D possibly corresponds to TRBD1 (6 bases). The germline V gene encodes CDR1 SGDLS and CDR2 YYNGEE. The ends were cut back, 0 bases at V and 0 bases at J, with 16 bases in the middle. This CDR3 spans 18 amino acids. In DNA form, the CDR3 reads TGTGCCAGCAGCGTAGTAGGGGGTTCTCCAAGCTCCTACAATGAGCAGTTCTTC. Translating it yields CASSVVGGSPSSYNEQFF.

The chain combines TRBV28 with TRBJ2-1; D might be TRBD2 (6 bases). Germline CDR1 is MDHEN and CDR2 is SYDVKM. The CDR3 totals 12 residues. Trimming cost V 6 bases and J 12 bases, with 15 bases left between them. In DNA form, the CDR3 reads TGTGCCAGCAGCCCCCCGGAGGGATGGCAGTTCTTC. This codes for CASSPPEGWQFF.

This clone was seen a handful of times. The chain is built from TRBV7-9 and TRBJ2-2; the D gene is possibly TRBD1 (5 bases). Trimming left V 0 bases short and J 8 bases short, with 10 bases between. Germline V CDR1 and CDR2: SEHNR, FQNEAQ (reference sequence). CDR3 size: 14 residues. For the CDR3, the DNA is TGTGCCAGCAGCTTAGCCTCGACAGCTGGGGAGCTGTTTTTT. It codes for CASSLASTAGELFF.

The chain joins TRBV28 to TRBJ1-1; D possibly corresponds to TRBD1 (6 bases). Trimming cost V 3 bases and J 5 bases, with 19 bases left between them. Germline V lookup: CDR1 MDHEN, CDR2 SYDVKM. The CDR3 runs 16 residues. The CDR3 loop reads CASSLAPRGRGTEAFF. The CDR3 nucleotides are TGTGCCAGCAGTTTGGCTCCCCGGGGGCGAGGAACTGAAGCTTTCTTT.

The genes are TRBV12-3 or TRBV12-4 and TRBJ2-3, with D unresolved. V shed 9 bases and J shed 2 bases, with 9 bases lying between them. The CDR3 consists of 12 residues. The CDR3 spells CASTAYTDTQYF. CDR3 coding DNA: TGTGCCAGTACTGCATACACAGATACGCAGTATTTT.

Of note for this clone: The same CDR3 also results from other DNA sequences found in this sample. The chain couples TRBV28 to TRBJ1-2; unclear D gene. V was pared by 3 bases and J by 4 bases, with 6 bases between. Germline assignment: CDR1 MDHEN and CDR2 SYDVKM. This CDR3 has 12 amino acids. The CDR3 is CASSLGSYGYTF. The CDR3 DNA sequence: TGTGCCAGCAGTTTGGGGAGCTATGGCTACACCTTC.

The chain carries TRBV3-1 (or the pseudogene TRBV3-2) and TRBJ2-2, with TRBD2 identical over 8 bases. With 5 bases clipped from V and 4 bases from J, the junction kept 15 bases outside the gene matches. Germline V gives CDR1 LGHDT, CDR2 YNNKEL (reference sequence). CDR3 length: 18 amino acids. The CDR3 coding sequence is TGTGCCAGCAGCGATACTAGATCCGGGACTAGGGGCACCGGGGAGCTGTTTTTT. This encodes CASSDTRSGTRGTGELFF.

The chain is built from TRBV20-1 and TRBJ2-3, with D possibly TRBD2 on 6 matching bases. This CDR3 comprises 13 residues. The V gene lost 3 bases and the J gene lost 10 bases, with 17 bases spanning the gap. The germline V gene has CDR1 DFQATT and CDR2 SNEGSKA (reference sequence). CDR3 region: CSASRRAQVAQYF. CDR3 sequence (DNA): TGCAGTGCTAGTAGGAGGGCCCAAGTTGCGCAGTATTTT.

The CDR3 DNA reads TGTGCCAGCCTACTACAGGGGGTCTATGGCTACACCTTC. It is translated as CASLLQGVYGYTF. The genes are TRBV28 and TRBJ1-2; TRBD1 aligns across 8 bases. CDR3 length: 13 residues. Losses at the gene ends were 8 bases for V and 4 bases for J; bases not matched to a gene: 6. The germline V gene has CDR1 MDHEN and CDR2 SYDVKM.